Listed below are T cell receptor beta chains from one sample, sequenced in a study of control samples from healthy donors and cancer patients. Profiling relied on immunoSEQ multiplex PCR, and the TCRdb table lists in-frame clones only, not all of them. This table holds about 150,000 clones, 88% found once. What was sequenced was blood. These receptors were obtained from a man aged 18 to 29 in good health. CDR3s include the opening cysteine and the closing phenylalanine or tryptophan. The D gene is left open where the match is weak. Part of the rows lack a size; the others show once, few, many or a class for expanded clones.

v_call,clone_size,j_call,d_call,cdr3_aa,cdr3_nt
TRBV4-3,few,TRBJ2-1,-,CASSQDPTPLGNEQFF,TGCGCCAGCAGCCAAGATCCGACTCCCCTGGGGAATGAGCAGTTCTTC
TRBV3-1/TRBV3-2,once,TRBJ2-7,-,CASSQVWGHYEQYF,TGTGCCAGCAGCCAAGTTTGGGGGCACTACGAGCAGTACTTC
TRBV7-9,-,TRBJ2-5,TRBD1,CASSLVDRGLGETQYF,TGTGCCAGCAGCTTAGTAGACAGGGGGCTGGGAGAGACCCAGTACTTC
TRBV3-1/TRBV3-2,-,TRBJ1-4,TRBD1,CASSLTGVREKLFF,TGTGCCAGCAGCCTCACAGGGGTTCGCGAAAAACTGTTTTTT
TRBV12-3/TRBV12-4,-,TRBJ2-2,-,CASSMTGAGELFF,TGTGCCAGCAGTATGACAGGCGCCGGGGAGCTGTTTTTT
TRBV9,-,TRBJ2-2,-,CASSVVNSGELFF,TGTGCCAGCAGCGTAGTCAACTCTGGGGAGCTGTTTTTT
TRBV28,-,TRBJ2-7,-,CASSLTQSSYEQYF,TGTGCCAGCAGTTTAACCCAAAGCTCCTACGAGCAGTACTTC
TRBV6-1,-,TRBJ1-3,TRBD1,CASSERRTGRGSGNTIYF,TGTGCCAGCAGTGAACGGAGGACAGGACGGGGGTCTGGAAACACCATATATTTT
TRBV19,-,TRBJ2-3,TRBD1,CASRDRVTDTQYF,TGTGCCAGTAGAGACAGGGTCACAGATACGCAGTATTTT
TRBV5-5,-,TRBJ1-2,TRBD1,CASSPFRDRVFGGYTF,TGTGCCAGCAGTCCTTTCCGGGACAGGGTGTTTGGTGGCTACACCTTC
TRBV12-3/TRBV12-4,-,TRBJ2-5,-,CASSFKGQETQYF,TGTGCCAGCAGTTTCAAGGGGCAAGAGACCCAGTACTTC
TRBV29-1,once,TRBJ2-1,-,CSVPRSYNEQFF,TGCAGCGTTCCGCGTAGCTACAATGAGCAGTTCTTC
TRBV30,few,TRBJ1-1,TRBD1,CAWSMGQGATEAFF,TGTGCCTGGAGTATGGGACAGGGAGCCACTGAAGCTTTCTTT
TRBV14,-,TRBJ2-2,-,CASSLNEQGFGELFF,TGTGCCAGCAGCCTAAACGAACAGGGATTCGGGGAGCTGTTTTTT
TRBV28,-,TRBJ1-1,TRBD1,CASSTDRANTEAFF,TGTGCCAGCAGTACGGACAGGGCGAACACTGAAGCTTTCTTT
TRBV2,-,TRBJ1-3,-,CASSEVRGSGNTIYF,TGTGCCAGCAGTGAGGTACGGGGCTCTGGAAACACCATATATTTT
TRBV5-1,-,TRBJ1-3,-,CASSLGWQGTSGNTIYF,TGCGCCAGCAGCTTGGGGTGGCAGGGGACCTCTGGAAACACCATATATTTT
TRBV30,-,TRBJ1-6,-,CAWSTLTGTADNSPLHF,TGTGCCTGGAGTACTTTAACCGGGACGGCTGATAATTCACCCCTCCACTTT
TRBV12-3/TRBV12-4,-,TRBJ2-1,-,CASSGPYNEQFF,TGTGCCAGCTCCGGCCCCTACAATGAGCAGTTCTTC
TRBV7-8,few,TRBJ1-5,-,CASSIDSNQPQHF,TGTGCCAGCAGCATAGATAGCAATCAGCCCCAGCATTTT
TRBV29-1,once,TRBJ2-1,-,CSVEEAPWSEQFF,TGCAGCGTTGAGGAAGCACCTTGGAGTGAGCAGTTCTTC
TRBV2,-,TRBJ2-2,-,CASLLTGELFF,TGTGCCAGCCTCCTGACCGGGGAGCTGTTTTTT
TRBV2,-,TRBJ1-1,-,CASSDLGGKNTEAFF,TGTGCCAGCAGTGACCTTGGGGGTAAGAACACTGAAGCTTTCTTT
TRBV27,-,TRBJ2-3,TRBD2,CASCGGTTDTQYF,TGTGCCAGCTGCGGGGGGACCACAGATACGCAGTATTTT
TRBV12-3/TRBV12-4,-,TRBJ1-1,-,CASIPKDRTPAFF,TGTGCCAGCATCCCCAAGGACCGGACCCCAGCTTTCTTT
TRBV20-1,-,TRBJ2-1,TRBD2,CSASRGSGGHNEQFF,TGCAGTGCTAGTCGTGGTAGCGGGGGCCACAATGAGCAGTTCTTC
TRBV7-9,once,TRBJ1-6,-,CASRRTTDSPLHF,TGTGCCAGCCGGCGTACTACTGATTCACCCCTCCACTTT
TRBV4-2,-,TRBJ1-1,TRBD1,CASTQTGGDTEAFF,TGTGCCAGCACCCAGACAGGGGGGGACACTGAAGCTTTCTTT
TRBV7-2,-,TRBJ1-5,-,CASSLSWVTNQPQHF,TGTGCCAGCAGCTTATCCTGGGTAACGAATCAGCCCCAGCATTTT